The rows below give T cell receptor beta chains drawn from one sample of a study of blood T cell repertoires in COVID-19. This table comes from immunoSEQ multiplex PCR, and its TCRdb copy is limited to in-frame clones, with some not included. The repertoire includes roughly 130,000 clones, approximately 84% of them detected once, and roughly 1.9% sits in the top ten. The sample comprised peripheral blood. These receptors came from a man aged 70-80 years with acute or convalescent COVID-19. CDR3s include the opening cysteine and the closing phenylalanine or tryptophan. A D gene is named only where the DNA matches it firmly. Expanded clones get a size class; other rows say once, few or many, or leave the size out.

J gene: TRBJ2-2
D gene: TRBD1
V gene: TRBV5-1
CDR3 length: 13
clone size: -
CDR3 DNA: TGCGCCAGCAGCCGACAGGGGACCGGGGAGCTGTTTTTT
CDR3 protein: CASSRQGTGELFF

J gene: TRBJ2-3
D gene: -
V gene: TRBV6-5
CDR3 length: 14
clone size: -
CDR3 DNA: TGTGCCAGCAGGGACAGCGGACGCACAGATACGCAGTATTTT
CDR3 protein: CASRDSGRTDTQYF

J gene: TRBJ2-2
D gene: -
V gene: TRBV4-1
CDR3 length: 14
clone size: -
CDR3 DNA: TGCGCCAGCGCCGAGGGGGGGTACACCGGGGAGCTGTTTTTT
CDR3 protein: CASAEGGYTGELFF

J gene: TRBJ1-1
D gene: TRBD1
V gene: TRBV19
CDR3 length: 15
clone size: -
CDR3 DNA: TGTGCCAGTGGGGGGACAGGGGTGAAGAAGGCTGAAGCTTTCTTT
CDR3 protein: CASGGTGVKKAEAFF

J gene: TRBJ2-7
D gene: TRBD1
V gene: TRBV23-1
CDR3 length: 15
clone size: -
CDR3 DNA: TGCGCCACTCCGCCCCCGGGACAGGCGCCCTACGAGCAGTACTTC
CDR3 protein: CATPPPGQAPYEQYF

J gene: TRBJ1-5
D gene: -
V gene: TRBV6-1
CDR3 length: 17
clone size: -
CDR3 DNA: TGTGCCAGCAGTGGGGCCGGGGGGCGCGGTGGCAATCAGCCCCAGCATTTT
CDR3 protein: CASSGAGGRGGNQPQHF

J gene: TRBJ1-6
D gene: -
V gene: TRBV5-1
CDR3 length: 14
clone size: many
CDR3 DNA: TGCGCCAGTACGCGGGGGCTGGTCGGTTCACCCCTCCACTTT
CDR3 protein: CASTRGLVGSPLHF

J gene: TRBJ1-5
D gene: TRBD1
V gene: TRBV5-1
CDR3 length: 15
clone size: -
CDR3 DNA: TGCGCCAGCAGCGCCGGACAGGGTAGCAATCAGCCCCAGCATTTT
CDR3 protein: CASSAGQGSNQPQHF

J gene: TRBJ1-4
D gene: -
V gene: TRBV14
CDR3 length: 14
clone size: few
CDR3 DNA: TGTGCCAGCAGCCCGAACAGGGTTGATGAAAAACTGTTTTTT
CDR3 protein: CASSPNRVDEKLFF

J gene: TRBJ1-6
D gene: TRBD1
V gene: TRBV7-9
CDR3 length: 16
clone size: -
CDR3 DNA: TGTGCCAGCAGCTCCGACAGGGGATTTTATAATTCACCCCTCCACTTT
CDR3 protein: CASSSDRGFYNSPLHF

J gene: TRBJ2-1
D gene: TRBD2
V gene: TRBV7-3
CDR3 length: 15
clone size: -
CDR3 DNA: TGTGCCAGCAGCTCCCCGGGACTAGCGGGGGGGGAGCAGTTCTTC
CDR3 protein: CASSSPGLAGGEQFF

J gene: TRBJ2-5
D gene: -
V gene: TRBV5-1
CDR3 length: 15
clone size: -
CDR3 DNA: TGCGCCAGCAGCTTACCGTTGGGTAGCCGGGAGACCCAGTACTTC
CDR3 protein: CASSLPLGSRETQYF

J gene: TRBJ2-3
D gene: TRBD2
V gene: TRBV7-2
CDR3 length: 15
clone size: once
CDR3 DNA: TGTGCCAGCAGCTTAGACGGGGGGTACACAGATACGCAGTATTTT
CDR3 protein: CASSLDGGYTDTQYF

J gene: TRBJ1-1
D gene: TRBD1
V gene: TRBV5-1
CDR3 length: 14
clone size: few
CDR3 DNA: TGCGCCAGCAGCGCGACAGGGATGAACACTGAAGCTTTCTTT
CDR3 protein: CASSATGMNTEAFF

J gene: TRBJ2-3
D gene: -
V gene: TRBV4-1
CDR3 length: 15
clone size: -
CDR3 DNA: TGCGCCAGCAGCCGAGCGGGCACCACGACAGATACGCAGTATTTT
CDR3 protein: CASSRAGTTTDTQYF

J gene: TRBJ2-2
D gene: TRBD1
V gene: TRBV5-1
CDR3 length: 13
clone size: -
CDR3 DNA: TGCGCCAGCAGCTCACAGGGGACCGGGGAGCTGTTTTTT
CDR3 protein: CASSSQGTGELFF

J gene: TRBJ2-5
D gene: TRBD2
V gene: TRBV5-4
CDR3 length: 18
clone size: -
CDR3 DNA: TGTGCCAGCAGCTCGTGGGGGCGCGGGGGGGCTGTAGTGAGGGCCCAGTACTTC
CDR3 protein: CASSSWGRGGAVVRAQYF

J gene: TRBJ2-3
D gene: -
V gene: TRBV4-1
CDR3 length: 15
clone size: few
CDR3 DNA: TGCGCCAGCAGCCAAGATGGGCGGGGTGAAGATACGCAGTATTTT
CDR3 protein: CASSQDGRGEDTQYF

J gene: TRBJ1-2
D gene: -
V gene: TRBV2
CDR3 length: 13
clone size: few
CDR3 DNA: TGTGCCAGCAGTGAGGGGCGGGACCGGGGCTACACCTTC
CDR3 protein: CASSEGRDRGYTF

J gene: TRBJ2-7
D gene: TRBD2
V gene: TRBV18
CDR3 length: 15
clone size: few
CDR3 DNA: TGTGCCAGCTCACCTACTAGCGGGGGGTCCTACGAGCAGTACTTC
CDR3 protein: CASSPTSGGSYEQYF

J gene: TRBJ2-5
D gene: -
V gene: TRBV7-8
CDR3 length: 15
clone size: -
CDR3 DNA: TGTGCCAGCAGCCTTTTCCGGGGGGCTGGAGAGACCCAGTACTTC
CDR3 protein: CASSLFRGAGETQYF

J gene: TRBJ1-5
D gene: TRBD1
V gene: TRBV4-2
CDR3 length: 15
clone size: -
CDR3 DNA: TGTGCCAGCAGCCAGGACGGACAGGGTCGTCAGCCCCAGCATTTT
CDR3 protein: CASSQDGQGRQPQHF

J gene: TRBJ2-7
D gene: -
V gene: TRBV5-1
CDR3 length: 16
clone size: -
CDR3 DNA: TGCGCCAGCAGCTGGGCAGGAGGGGAGACCTCCTACGAGCAGTACTTC
CDR3 protein: CASSWAGGETSYEQYF

J gene: TRBJ2-2
D gene: TRBD2
V gene: TRBV4-2
CDR3 length: 17
clone size: -
CDR3 DNA: TGTGCCAGCAGCCAAGAGCCAGCGGGGGGTGACACCGGGGAGCTGTTTTTT
CDR3 protein: CASSQEPAGGDTGELFF

J gene: TRBJ2-1
D gene: TRBD2
V gene: TRBV7-9
CDR3 length: 14
clone size: -
CDR3 DNA: TGTGCCAGCAGCTTACTAGCGGGGTACAATGAGCAGTTCTTC
CDR3 protein: CASSLLAGYNEQFF

J gene: TRBJ1-1
D gene: TRBD1
V gene: TRBV12-5
CDR3 length: 12
clone size: -
CDR3 DNA: TGTGCTAGTGGTCTACAGACAGGGAGAGCTTTCTTT
CDR3 protein: CASGLQTGRAFF

J gene: TRBJ2-4
D gene: -
V gene: TRBV3-1/TRBV3-2
CDR3 length: 16
clone size: -
CDR3 DNA: TGTGCCAGCAGCCAAGATATCCGGACTACGAAAAACATTCAGTACTTC
CDR3 protein: CASSQDIRTTKNIQYF

J gene: TRBJ2-7
D gene: -
V gene: TRBV27
CDR3 length: 15
clone size: -
CDR3 DNA: TGTGCCAGCAGTTTATCCTGGGACATATCCTACGAGCAGTACTTC
CDR3 protein: CASSLSWDISYEQYF

J gene: TRBJ1-5
D gene: TRBD1
V gene: TRBV7-9
CDR3 length: 13
clone size: -
CDR3 DNA: TGTGCCAGCAGCTTAACGACAGGGAAGCCCCAGCATTTT
CDR3 protein: CASSLTTGKPQHF

J gene: TRBJ1-6
D gene: -
V gene: TRBV11-2
CDR3 length: 14
clone size: -
CDR3 DNA: TGTGCCAGCAGCTTAGCCCTTGTTAATTCACCCCTCCACTTT
CDR3 protein: CASSLALVNSPLHF

J gene: TRBJ2-1
D gene: -
V gene: TRBV3-1/TRBV3-2
CDR3 length: 15
clone size: -
CDR3 DNA: TGTGCCAGCAGTCAAGAGTTAATAGCGGAGGTGGAGCAGTTCTTC
CDR3 protein: CASSQELIAEVEQFF

J gene: TRBJ2-5
D gene: TRBD2
V gene: TRBV28
CDR3 length: 15
clone size: -
CDR3 DNA: TGTGCCAGCAGTGGCTGGGCGGGGGGCGGAGAGACCCAGTACTTC
CDR3 protein: CASSGWAGGGETQYF

J gene: TRBJ2-1
D gene: TRBD2
V gene: TRBV7-2
CDR3 length: 15
clone size: -
CDR3 DNA: TGTGCCAGCAGCTTTCTAGCGGGGGTGAACAATGAGCAGTTCTTC
CDR3 protein: CASSFLAGVNNEQFF

J gene: TRBJ1-5
D gene: -
V gene: TRBV6-5
CDR3 length: 14
clone size: -
CDR3 DNA: TGTGCCAGCAGGGGTCAGGGGAGCAATCAGCCCCAGCATTTT
CDR3 protein: CASRGQGSNQPQHF

J gene: TRBJ1-2
D gene: TRBD1
V gene: TRBV19
CDR3 length: 13
clone size: few
CDR3 DNA: TGTGCCAGTAGCTTCACAGGGGGCAATGGCTACACCTTC
CDR3 protein: CASSFTGGNGYTF

J gene: TRBJ1-5
D gene: TRBD1
V gene: TRBV7-3
CDR3 length: 19
clone size: -
CDR3 DNA: TGTGCCAGCAGCTCTAAGGGCCCGACAGGGGAAAAGAGCAATCAGCCCCAGCATTTT
CDR3 protein: CASSSKGPTGEKSNQPQHF

J gene: TRBJ1-6
D gene: TRBD1
V gene: TRBV18
CDR3 length: 14
clone size: -
CDR3 DNA: TGTGCCAGCTCACTAGGGGGCGAACAGTCACCCCTCCACTTT
CDR3 protein: CASSLGGEQSPLHF

J gene: TRBJ1-2
D gene: TRBD1
V gene: TRBV4-2
CDR3 length: 14
clone size: -
CDR3 DNA: TGTGCCAGCAGCCAAGGCCGACAGGGCTATGGCTACACCTTC
CDR3 protein: CASSQGRQGYGYTF

J gene: TRBJ1-1
D gene: -
V gene: TRBV6-5
CDR3 length: 13
clone size: -
CDR3 DNA: TGTGCCAGCAGTTACCCCGGTAGTACTGAAGCTTTCTTT
CDR3 protein: CASSYPGSTEAFF

J gene: TRBJ2-3
D gene: -
V gene: TRBV10-3
CDR3 length: 13
clone size: once
CDR3 DNA: TGTGCCATCAGGGACTCAGCCACAGATACGCAGTATTTT
CDR3 protein: CAIRDSATDTQYF

J gene: TRBJ1-2
D gene: TRBD1
V gene: TRBV18
CDR3 length: 15
clone size: -
CDR3 DNA: TGTGCCAGCTCACCAGGGACAGGGTCTAACTATGGCTACACCTTC
CDR3 protein: CASSPGTGSNYGYTF

J gene: TRBJ2-1
D gene: -
V gene: TRBV5-6
CDR3 length: 11
clone size: -
CDR3 DNA: TGTGCCAGCAGCTTAGAGAATGAGCAGTTCTTC
CDR3 protein: CASSLENEQFF

J gene: TRBJ2-3
D gene: -
V gene: TRBV5-1
CDR3 length: 12
clone size: -
CDR3 DNA: TGCGCCAGCTGCCCGGGCGGGGATACGCAGTATTTT
CDR3 protein: CASCPGGDTQYF

J gene: TRBJ2-1
D gene: TRBD2
V gene: TRBV11-3
CDR3 length: 15
clone size: -
CDR3 DNA: TGTGCCAGCAGCCTTCGACTAGCACCCTACAATGAGCAGTTCTTC
CDR3 protein: CASSLRLAPYNEQFF

J gene: TRBJ2-5
D gene: -
V gene: TRBV18
CDR3 length: 15
clone size: -
CDR3 DNA: TGTGCCAGCTCACCACCGAGTGACAGGCGAGAGACCCAGTACTTC
CDR3 protein: CASSPPSDRRETQYF

J gene: TRBJ2-1
D gene: TRBD2
V gene: TRBV5-1
CDR3 length: 14
clone size: -
CDR3 DNA: TGCGCCAGCCGGTCGGGGGGGTCAGACAATGAGCAGTTCTTC
CDR3 protein: CASRSGGSDNEQFF

J gene: TRBJ1-5
D gene: TRBD1
V gene: TRBV15
CDR3 length: 17
clone size: -
CDR3 DNA: TGTGCCACCAACCCGGGTGGGGGACAGGGGGTACGTCAGCCCCAGCATTTT
CDR3 protein: CATNPGGGQGVRQPQHF

J gene: TRBJ1-2
D gene: -
V gene: TRBV7-6
CDR3 length: 18
clone size: many
CDR3 DNA: TGTGCCAGCAGCTTTAGTCCGGACAGACTCAAACCGAACTATGGCTACACCTTC
CDR3 protein: CASSFSPDRLKPNYGYTF